One and the same sample provided the 3 T cell receptor beta chains below, sequenced in a study of beta chain features in type 1 diabetes. The entirety of the isolated RNA underwent reverse transcription, so expressed TCRB transcripts were sequenced. Profiling relied on immunoSEQ multiplex PCR, and the TCRdb table lists in-frame clones only, not all of them. The table records around 500,000 clones, roughly 30% of them present only once. Sequencing input: naive CD4+ T cells from blood. The source is a man aged 18 to 30 in good health.

As concerns this clone: Germline and junction disagree at one end, which may indicate a read error. Additional DNA sequences in this sample encode the identical CDR3. In DNA form, the CDR3 reads TGTGCCAGCAGTGACTCTGGGGCCAACGTCCTGACTTTC. Protein sequence: CASSDSGANVLTF. The chain uses TRBV6-6 and TRBJ2-6; D remains ambiguous. The CDR3 is 13 amino acids. Germline loops: CDR1 MNHNY, CDR2 SVGAGI (reference sequence).

The rearrangement links TRBV7-2 to TRBJ2-1; D perhaps matches TRBD2 (6 bases). The CDR3 has 14 residues. CDR1 and CDR2 (germline): SGHTA, FQGNSA. Trimming took off 1 base at V and 8 bases at J, with 12 bases between the two ends. The CDR3 loop reads CASSLGRAVYEQFF. Written as DNA, the CDR3 is TGTGCCAGCAGCTTAGGGAGGGCCGTGTATGAGCAGTTCTTC. Based on the CDR3 plus reference TRBV7-2 and TRBJ2-1, the full variable domain is GAGVSQSPSNKVTEKGKDVELRCDPISGHTALYWYRQSLGQGLEFLIYFQGNSAPDKSGLPSDRFSAERTGGSVSTLTIQRTQQEDSAVYLCASSLGRAVYEQFFGPGTRLTVL.

This clone was observed a few times. The gene calls are TRBV29-1 and TRBJ2-1; 12 nucleotides agree with TRBD1. This CDR3 has 15 amino acids. Trimming cost V 6 bases and J 8 bases; bases outside gene matches: 11. The V gene's germline CDR1 is SQVTM and CDR2 ANQGSEA. The CDR3 protein is CSVTRYGTGGDEQFF. CDR3 coding DNA: TGCAGCGTAACCCGCTACGGGACAGGGGGCGATGAGCAGTTCTTC.